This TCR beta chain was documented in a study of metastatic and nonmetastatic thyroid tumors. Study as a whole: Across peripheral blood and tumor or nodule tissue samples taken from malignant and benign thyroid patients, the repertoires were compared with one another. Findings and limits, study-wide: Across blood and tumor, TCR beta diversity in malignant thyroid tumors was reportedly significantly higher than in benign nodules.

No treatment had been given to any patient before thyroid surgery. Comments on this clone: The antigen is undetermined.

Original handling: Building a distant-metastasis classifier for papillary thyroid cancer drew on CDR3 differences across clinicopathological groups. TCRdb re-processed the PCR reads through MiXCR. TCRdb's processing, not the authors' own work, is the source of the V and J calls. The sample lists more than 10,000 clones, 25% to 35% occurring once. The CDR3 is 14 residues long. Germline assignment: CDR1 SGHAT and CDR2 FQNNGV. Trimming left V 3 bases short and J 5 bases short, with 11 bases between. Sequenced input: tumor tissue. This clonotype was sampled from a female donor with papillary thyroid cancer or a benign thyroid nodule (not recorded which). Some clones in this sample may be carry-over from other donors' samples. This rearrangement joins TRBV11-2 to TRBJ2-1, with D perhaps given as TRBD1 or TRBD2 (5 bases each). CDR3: CASSFGDGHNEQFF. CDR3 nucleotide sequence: TGTGCCAGCAGCTTCGGGGACGGACACAATGAGCAGTTCTTC.